This T cell receptor beta chain originates from a study of shared clonotypes between healthy human individuals. The repertoire was sequenced with immunoSEQ multiplex PCR; TCRdb's copy has only in-frame clones and lacks some. Among millions of clones listed, roughly 91% were seen once. This clone was seen only a few times. What it binds is not known. Findings and limits, study-wide: A reduction in generation probabilities was seen for non-shared clonotypes relative to those shared by all four donors.

Cells designated naive CD8 were CD45RO-negative and were positively selected for CCR7, with terminally differentiated effector memory CD45RA+ cells excluded. V lost 5 bases, J lost 6 bases, and 6 bases stayed unmatched. From germline, CDR1 is MNHEY and CDR2 SVGAGI. This CDR3 is 14 amino acids long. The V and J genes are TRBV6-5 and TRBJ1-5; 8 nucleotides match TRBD1. The sequenced sample consisted of naive CD8+ T cells from PBMCs. The TCR originated in a man aged 18 to 30 in good health. Some clones in this sample may be carry-over from other donors' samples. CDR3 amino acids: CASSDRGLGQPQHF. Written as DNA, the CDR3 is TGTGCCAGCAGTGACAGGGGACTCGGTCAGCCCCAGCATTTT.